These T cell receptor beta chains were read from a single sample in a study of monozygotic twins with inflammatory bowel disease. Reprocessing the 5' RACE reads, TCRdb reports a single entry for every CDR3 protein and omits DNA. The sample yields over 350,000 distinct CDR3 sequences, of which the top ten take up approximately 2.8%. What was sequenced was blood. These receptors were obtained from a human donor with ulcerative colitis or Crohn's disease, or a healthy co-twin of an affected twin (not recorded which). Each CDR3 is given with its conserved first and last residue.

V gene: TRBV4-3
J gene: TRBJ2-7
CDR3 length: 15
CDR3 protein: CASSQDKTGPYEQYF

V gene: TRBV15
J gene: TRBJ1-1
CDR3 length: 15
CDR3 protein: CATSKVGQGFTEAFF

V gene: TRBV5-1
J gene: TRBJ2-5
CDR3 length: 20
CDR3 protein: CASSLVVRAGRGDDQETQYF

V gene: TRBV7-2
J gene: TRBJ2-3
CDR3 length: 16
CDR3 protein: CASSLATSGVTDTQYF

V gene: TRBV5-1
J gene: TRBJ1-1
CDR3 length: 14
CDR3 protein: CASSLEGAYTEAFF

V gene: TRBV27
J gene: TRBJ1-6
CDR3 length: 14
CDR3 protein: CASSLSRMGSPLHF

V gene: TRBV7-2
J gene: TRBJ2-2
CDR3 length: 12
CDR3 protein: CASSRYTGELFF

V gene: TRBV6-2/TRBV6-3
J gene: TRBJ2-1
CDR3 length: 16
CDR3 protein: CASSYRGGSSYNEQFF

V gene: TRBV4-3
J gene: TRBJ2-7
CDR3 length: 14
CDR3 protein: CASSQVQGAYEQYF

V gene: TRBV7-6
J gene: TRBJ1-6
CDR3 length: 16
CDR3 protein: CASSLNTGGVGSPLHF

V gene: TRBV6-1
J gene: TRBJ2-6
CDR3 length: 19
CDR3 protein: CASSPLGTGGASGANVLTF

V gene: TRBV7-2
J gene: TRBJ1-6
CDR3 length: 15
CDR3 protein: CASSLGQGVTSPLHF

V gene: TRBV6-4
J gene: TRBJ2-1
CDR3 length: 13
CDR3 protein: CASGKGEGDEQFF

V gene: TRBV5-1
J gene: TRBJ2-7
CDR3 length: 12
CDR3 protein: CASSMTLGEQYF

V gene: TRBV5-1
J gene: TRBJ2-1
CDR3 length: 17
CDR3 protein: CASSLAGSSYSYNEQFF

V gene: TRBV6-5
J gene: TRBJ2-3
CDR3 length: 14
CDR3 protein: CASSYGGGTDTQYF

V gene: TRBV29-1
J gene: TRBJ1-1
CDR3 length: 15
CDR3 protein: CSVLRTARLNTEAFF

V gene: TRBV3-1
J gene: TRBJ1-1
CDR3 length: 16
CDR3 protein: CATSSAGTRRGTEAFF

V gene: TRBV3-1
J gene: TRBJ1-2
CDR3 length: 11
CDR3 protein: CASSLREGYTF

V gene: TRBV6-1
J gene: TRBJ2-7
CDR3 length: 15
CDR3 protein: CASSATSDYSYEQYF

V gene: TRBV6-6
J gene: TRBJ1-5
CDR3 length: 14
CDR3 protein: CASINGDRNQPQHF

V gene: TRBV9
J gene: TRBJ2-3
CDR3 length: 11
CDR3 protein: CASSGQGVQYF

V gene: TRBV5-1
J gene: TRBJ1-4
CDR3 length: 16
CDR3 protein: CASSVEGPATNEKLFF

V gene: TRBV5-1
J gene: TRBJ1-5
CDR3 length: 15
CDR3 protein: CASSPTPGGNQPQHF

V gene: TRBV20-1
J gene: TRBJ1-5
CDR3 length: 15
CDR3 protein: CSARGRDIRGQPQHF

V gene: TRBV4-3
J gene: TRBJ2-5
CDR3 length: 18
CDR3 protein: CASSQERTSGGSPKTQYF

V gene: TRBV12-3/TRBV12-4
J gene: TRBJ2-2
CDR3 length: 13
CDR3 protein: CASSFILTGELFF